Following are 32 T cell receptor beta chains from one sample sequenced in a study of T-cell reconstitution after alpha-beta-depleted transplantation in children. The library targeted TCRbeta and was prepared with unique molecular identifiers. In TCRdb, the PCR reads were re-called with MiXCR into one record per CDR3 protein. The sample has around 340,000 distinct CDR3 sequences; about 14% are singletons. This specimen consisted of PBMCs, obtained from the stem cell graft. These receptors were taken from a human donor who donated a stem cell graft to a child with Fanconi anemia.

This clonotype was seen ten or more times. The J gene is TRBJ2-2, the V gene TRBV14; D uncertain. The CDR3 length is 13 residues. The V end was cut by 0 bases, the J end by 7 bases, with 6 bases between. Germline values: CDR1 SGHDN, CDR2 FVKESK. CDR3 protein: CASSQDVVGELFF. The CDR3 DNA follows: TGTGCCAGCAGCCAAGACGTAGTCGGGGAGCTGTTTTTT.

This clonotype was counted at least ten times. The CDR3 protein is CATAGQTRNYGYTF. The CDR3 DNA follows: TGTGCCACCGCGGGACAGACTCGAAACTATGGCTACACCTTC. This chain links TRBV6-2 or TRBV6-3 with TRBJ1-2; 7 bases are shared with TRBD1. The CDR3 loop spans 14 amino acids. Germline CDR1 MNHEY, CDR2 SVGEGT. The trim removed 10 bases at V and 2 bases at J, leaving 10 bases unmatched.

The chain employs TRBV6-5 and TRBJ1-6; D remains unclear. This CDR3 is built from 17 residues. CDR1 and CDR2 (germline): MNHEY, SVGAGI. The ends were cut back, 0 bases at V and 5 bases at J, with 14 bases in the middle. The CDR3 DNA follows: TGTGCCAGCAGTTACTCCATTGGACTACGTGATAATTCACCCCTCCACTTT. Translated: CASSYSIGLRDNSPLHF.

This clonotype was counted ten times or more. This chain joins TRBV5-5 and TRBJ2-2; TRBD1 matches at 7 bases. The CDR3 has 14 residues. V was clipped by 5 bases and J by 3 bases; unmatched bases: 4. Germline-derived CDR1 and CDR2 are SGHKS and YYEKEE (reference sequence). CDR3: CASRGGQYTGELFF. The CDR3 nucleotides are TGTGCCAGCAGAGGGGGCCAATACACCGGGGAGCTGTTTTTT.

The chain is built from TRBV18 and TRBJ2-7; D is possibly TRBD2 (5 bases). V was clipped by 6 bases and J by 2 bases, with 23 bases between them. Germline V lookup: CDR1 KGHSH, CDR2 LQKENI. The CDR3 totals 17 residues. CDR3 DNA sequence: TGTGCCAGCTCCGACAAAATCCCGGGGAGTAAGGCCTACGAGCAGTACTTC. It translates to CASSDKIPGSKAYEQYF.

The rearrangement links TRBV20-1 to TRBJ2-7; 11 nucleotides match TRBD1. This CDR3 is built from 13 residues. The V gene's germline CDR1 is DFQATT and CDR2 SNEGSKA (reference sequence). Unmatched junction bases numbered 1, after V lost 3 bases and J lost 3 bases. In DNA, the CDR3 is TGCAGTGCTAGCGGGACAGGGGGCTACGAGCAGTACTTC. It encodes CSASGTGGYEQYF.

The chain carries TRBV10-3 and TRBJ1-1; D perhaps matches TRBD1 (5 bases). The CDR3 loop spans 14 amino acids. Germline CDR1 is ENHRY and CDR2 is SYGVKD. V was clipped by 3 bases and J by 4 bases, with 12 bases between them. The CDR3 sequence: CAISDTPGGTEAFF. The CDR3 DNA reads as TGTGCCATCAGTGACACCCCCGGGGGCACTGAAGCTTTCTTT.

This clonotype was counted ten times or more. The chain is built from TRBV4-2 and TRBJ2-5; D might be TRBD1 or TRBD2, each matching 5 bases. V was trimmed by 0 bases and J by 2 bases, leaving 25 bases between them. Looked up from germline, CDR1 is LGHNA and CDR2 is YNFKEQ. The CDR3 totals 20 residues. CDR3 region: CASSQDWDRNFRVVQETQYF. The CDR3 DNA is TGTGCCAGCAGCCAAGATTGGGACCGAAACTTTAGGGTGGTTCAAGAGACCCAGTACTTC.

The DNA of the CDR3 is TGTGCCAGTAGCGGAGCCCCCTTTGGGGGCACCGGGGAGCTGTTTTTT. This encodes CASSGAPFGGTGELFF. J is TRBJ2-2 and V is TRBV19; tentatively, D is TRBD1 or TRBD2 (5 bases each). The CDR3 is 16 residues long. Germline-derived CDR1 and CDR2 are LNHDA and SQIVND (reference sequence). Trimming shortened V by 6 bases and J by 4 bases, and 18 bases separated the two germline ends.

The table lists this clonotype with many counts. This sequence joins TRBV12-3 or TRBV12-4 and TRBJ1-2; D is possibly TRBD1 (5 bases). Trimming pared 2 bases from V and 5 bases from J, leaving 9 bases between. This CDR3 contains 13 residues. The chain's CDR3 is CASSLRGRYGYTF. CDR3 nucleotide sequence: TGTGCCAGCAGTTTAAGGGGAAGGTATGGCTACACCTTC.

In its sample, this clonotype was seen many times. The rearrangement links TRBV12-3 or TRBV12-4 to TRBJ1-1; D call uncertain. Trimming removed 1 base from V and 4 bases from J, with 7 bases in between. This CDR3 contains 13 residues. CDR3 loop: CASSLERATEAFF. The CDR3 nucleotides are TGTGCCAGCAGTTTAGAGAGGGCCACTGAAGCTTTCTTT.

This clonotype was seen many times. The chain combines TRBV12-3 or TRBV12-4 with TRBJ2-2; weak D call: TRBD2 (5 bases). The CDR3 contains 17 residues. Between the trimmed V and J ends, which lost 3 bases and 6 bases, there was a span of 20 bases. CDR3 in DNA: TGTGCCAGCAGTTTCCCCCCGGGAACACCCGAGTCCGGGGAGCTGTTTTTT. This encodes CASSFPPGTPESGELFF.

This clonotype appeared many times. J is TRBJ1-1 and V is TRBV7-6; unclear D gene. With 5 bases removed from V and 0 bases from J, the gap between germline ends came to 10 bases. Looked up from germline, CDR1 is SGHVS and CDR2 is FNYEAQ. The CDR3 sequence is 14 residues long. This CDR3 is CASSPEGVNTEAFF. The CDR3 DNA reads TGTGCCAGCAGCCCAGAGGGTGTGAACACTGAAGCTTTCTTT.

A few counts support this clonotype. The chain joins TRBV6-1 to TRBJ2-1; 8 positions agree with TRBD1. CDR1 is MNHNS and CDR2 is SASEGT in the germline V gene. Trimming at V came to 6 bases and at J to 3 bases, leaving 7 bases not matched to a gene. The CDR3 is made up of 15 amino acids. The CDR3 DNA is TGTGCCAGCAGCCGCCCCGGGACAGGCTACAATGAGCAGTTCTTC. As protein: CASSRPGTGYNEQFF.

This chain links TRBV20-1 with TRBJ2-1; 10 bases fit TRBD2. V dropped 6 bases and J dropped 3; count of bases not matched to a gene: 2. The V gene's germline CDR1 is DFQATT and CDR2 SNEGSKA (reference sequence). This CDR3 comprises 13 residues. CDR3 DNA: TGCAGTGCCGCTAGCGGGGGCTACAATGAGCAGTTCTTC. It codes for CSAASGGYNEQFF.

At least ten counts were recorded for this clonotype. V is TRBV3-1 and J is TRBJ1-2; D not resolved. Trimming left V 4 bases short and J 4 bases short, with 10 bases between. The CDR3 contains 13 residues. Germline V lookup: CDR1 LGHDT, CDR2 YNNKEL (reference sequence). The CDR3 is CASSLRVGYGYTF. CDR3 coding DNA: TGTGCCAGCAGCCTAAGGGTCGGCTATGGCTACACCTTC.

This clonotype was detected a few times. J is TRBJ2-2 and V is TRBV7-2, with D tentatively TRBD1 or TRBD2 (5 bases each). The CDR3 runs to 15 residues. Trimming left V 4 bases short and J 5 bases short, with 14 bases between. Germline V gene sequence: CDR1 SGHTA, CDR2 FQGNSA. CDR3 in amino acids: CASSSGPRKTGELFF. CDR3 nucleotides: TGTGCCAGCAGCTCGGGACCAAGAAAGACCGGGGAGCTGTTTTTT.

The chain is built from TRBV25-1 and TRBJ1-1; tentative D call: TRBD1 (5 bases). This CDR3 contains 15 residues. Germline V CDR1 and CDR2: MGHDK, SYGVNS. Deletions cut 2 bases from V and 5 bases from J, with 15 bases between. The CDR3 sequence: CASSESRGDRTEAFF. In DNA, the CDR3 is TGTGCCAGCAGTGAAAGCCGGGGCGATCGAACTGAAGCTTTCTTT.

V gene TRBV11-2 combines with J gene TRBJ2-5; possibly TRBD1 for D (6 bases). V was clipped by 5 bases and J by 4 bases, with 17 bases between them. Per germline, CDR1 SGHAT and CDR2 FQNNGV. CDR3 length: 15 amino acids. The CDR3 DNA reads as TGTGCCAGCAGCCCGAACGGACAGCGAGGAGAGACCCAGTACTTC. Its translation is CASSPNGQRGETQYF.

This clonotype was seen repeatedly, ten times or more. The chain uses TRBV12-3 or TRBV12-4 and TRBJ2-5; D call uncertain. The CDR3 has 13 residues. The V end was cut by 3 bases, the J end by 3 bases, with 8 bases between. This CDR3 reads CASSFEAEETQYF. CDR3 DNA sequence: TGTGCCAGCAGTTTTGAGGCAGAAGAGACCCAGTACTTC.

In its sample, this clonotype was seen many times. The chain employs TRBV7-6 and TRBJ2-5; D gene ambiguous. This CDR3 has 13 residues. Germline V gene data show CDR1 as SGHVS and CDR2 as FNYEAQ. V gave up 2 bases and J gave up 0 bases, with 4 bases separating them. Here the CDR3 DNA reads TGTGCCAGCAGCTTAAGTAACCAAGAGACCCAGTACTTC. Its protein product is CASSLSNQETQYF.

The chain carries TRBV29-1 and TRBJ2-5, with D perhaps matching TRBD1 (5 bases). Germline CDR1 and CDR2: SQVTM and ANQGSEA. The CDR3 spans 13 residues. Trimming took off 2 bases at V and 2 bases at J, with 9 bases between the two ends. The CDR3 sequence: CSVEKGFQETQYF. The CDR3 region has the DNA TGCAGCGTTGAAAAGGGGTTTCAAGAGACCCAGTACTTC.

The genes are TRBV11-2 and TRBJ2-5; D unclear. The CDR3 loop spans 13 amino acids. Trimming shortened V by 0 bases and J by 5 bases, and 7 bases separated the two germline ends. Germline V gene sequence: CDR1 SGHAT, CDR2 FQNNGV. The DNA for the CDR3 is TGTGCCAGCAGCTTAGATTTTGCGGAGACCCAGTACTTC. Translating gives CASSLDFAETQYF.

This chain uses TRBV20-1 with TRBJ2-1; possible D gene TRBD1, 5 bases. The CDR3 has 14 residues. Deletions cut 0 bases from V and 14 bases from J, with 20 bases between. Germline values: CDR1 DFQATT, CDR2 SNEGSKA (reference sequence). CDR3: CSARDPGTGTGKFF. Here the CDR3 DNA reads TGCAGTGCTAGAGATCCAGGAACAGGAACTGGAAAGTTCTTC.

The rearrangement uses TRBV10-3 and TRBJ2-6, with D unclear. Germline V lookup: CDR1 ENHRY, CDR2 SYGVKD. The CDR3 has 15 residues. Trimming took off 2 bases at V and 2 bases at J, with 7 bases between the two ends. The CDR3 DNA sequence: TGTGCCATCAGTGAGGCTAGAACTGGGGCCAACGTCCTGACTTTC. Residues: CAISEARTGANVLTF.

This clonotype was seen a single time. The CDR3, as DNA: TGTGCCTGGAGGGTCCAAATGGCGTACGAGCAGTACTTC. Amino acids: CAWRVQMAYEQYF. This sequence joins TRBV30 and TRBJ2-7; the D is unclear. Germline CDR1 GTSNPN, CDR2 SVGIG (reference sequence). V lost 3 bases and J lost 4, with 13 bases in between. The CDR3 runs to 13 residues. Supplemented by reference TRBV30 and TRBJ2-7, the full variable domain reads SQTIHQWPATLVQPVGSPLSLECTVEGTSNPNLYWYRQAAGRGLQLLFYSVGIGQISSEVPQNLSASRPQDRQFILSSKKLLLSDSGFYLCAWRVQMAYEQYFGPGTRLTVT.

This clonotype was detected only a few times. V is TRBV6-2 or TRBV6-3 and J is TRBJ1-3, with D unclear. The CDR3 is 18 residues long. V was trimmed by 5 bases and J by 0 bases, leaving 20 bases between them. Germline V gene sequence: CDR1 MNHEY, CDR2 SVGEGT. The CDR3 region is CASSPLFGDENSGNTIYF. CDR3 nucleotides: TGTGCCAGCAGTCCACTCTTCGGTGACGAGAACTCTGGAAACACCATATATTTT.

The chain has TRBV5-6 and TRBJ2-7, with D possibly TRBD1 on 5 matching bases. Germline loops: CDR1 SGHDT, CDR2 YYEEEE. This CDR3 is 15 amino acids long. V dropped 1 base and J dropped 6 bases, with 17 bases sitting between them. CDR3 in DNA: TGTGCCAGCAGCTTGTTTGCAGGGTCCTCCGGCGAGCAGTACTTC. This translates into CASSLFAGSSGEQYF.

This clonotype has ten or more counts. This chain connects TRBV7-2 to TRBJ1-1; no definite D call. Trimming stripped 1 base from V and 4 bases from J, with 13 bases between. The length of the CDR3 is 15 residues. Germline V gene data show CDR1 as SGHTA and CDR2 as FQGNSA. Written as DNA, the CDR3 is TGTGCCAGCAGCTTAGGGAGGGCAGGCCGCACTGAAGCTTTCTTT. It is translated as CASSLGRAGRTEAFF.

The chain recombines TRBV20-1 with TRBJ2-5, with 8 bases that match TRBD2. CDR3 length: 13 residues. Germline values: CDR1 DFQATT, CDR2 SNEGSKA (reference sequence). The CDR3 reads CSFDGTREETQYF. As DNA, the CDR3 is TGCAGCTTTGACGGGACTAGAGAGGAGACCCAGTACTTC.

This clonotype came up a few times. This rearrangement joins TRBV7-9 to TRBJ1-1, with 7 bases aligning to TRBD1. CDR3 length: 16 residues. Germline trimming cut 5 bases from V and 0 bases from J; bases unmatched to any gene: 9. Germline values: CDR1 SEHNR, CDR2 FQNEAQ (reference sequence). The CDR3 protein is CASSQLRQGLNTEAFF. CDR3 DNA: TGTGCCAGCAGCCAACTCCGACAGGGACTGAACACTGAAGCTTTCTTT.

The sample holds a few counts of this clonotype. This chain links TRBV12-3 or TRBV12-4 with TRBJ2-1; 8 bases are a match to TRBD2. V lost 4 bases, J lost 6 bases, and 5 bases stayed unmatched. The CDR3 loop spans 14 amino acids. CDR3 in amino acids: CASSSGTRTNEQFF. The CDR3 DNA follows: TGTGCCAGCAGTTCCGGGACTAGAACCAATGAGCAGTTCTTC.